This T cell receptor beta chain emerged from a study of response to subunit inactivated influenza vaccine. TCRdb fed the RT-PCR reads into MiXCR, producing one record per CDR3 protein. The table lists some 540,000 distinct CDR3 sequences, approximately 24% of them singletons. The V and J ends lost 5 bases and 4 bases respectively, with 17 bases between them. The CDR3 has 15 residues. Germline CDR1 and CDR2: LNHDA and SQIVND (reference sequence). These records were also assigned to another study, of T cells expressing NK-cell markers. That report adds: Production of TCR beta cDNA relied on 5'RACE template switching with UMIs. Researchers got TCR beta repertoires out of sorted CD3+CD56+NKG2C+, CD3+CD56+NKG2C- and CD3+CD56-NKG2C+ T cells. Several donors' CD3+CD56-NKG2C+ cells were dominated by the same clonotypes.

The chain combines TRBV19 with TRBJ1-1; a possible D gene is TRBD1 (6 bases). This receptor was identified in a man aged 50-59 years who received an inactivated influenza vaccine. The sequencing here drew on CD4+ T cells sorted from PBMCs, taken 11 to 12 days after vaccination. CDR3 bases: TGTGCCAGTAGTCCGGGGGCCCGAATGGGCACTGAAGCTTTCTTT. Its translation: CASSPGARMGTEAFF.